These T cell receptor beta chains were read from a single sample in a study of shared clonotypes between healthy human individuals. Sequencing used immunoSEQ multiplex PCR; TCRdb keeps in-frame clones, though not all of them. The table lists under 300,000 clones, under 80% of them singletons, with approximately 10% in the top ten. The sample taken for sequencing was memory CD4+ T cells sorted from blood. These receptor sequences come from a man aged 25-40 years in good health. Each CDR3 is given with its conserved first and last residue. The D gene is left open where the match is weak. Clone sizes are given selectively: once, few, many, or a class where the clone is expanded.

TRBJ1-4	.	.	TRBV18	TGTGCCAGCTCGACAACTGGGGAAAAACTGTTTTTT	CASSTTGEKLFF
TRBJ2-1	few	.	TRBV20-1	TGCAGTGCTTTCTACAATGAGCAGTTCTTC	CSAFYNEQFF
TRBJ2-1	.	.	TRBV9	TGTGCCAGCAGCGTAGCGTTATCCTCCCACCATGAGCAGTTCTTC	CASSVALSSHHEQFF
TRBJ1-2	few	TRBD1	TRBV6-4	TGTGCCAGCAGTGCGGACAGGGGCTATGGCTACACCTTC	CASSADRGYGYTF
TRBJ2-2	few	.	TRBV7-8	TGTGCCAGCAGCCACATCTCCGGCACCGGGGAGCTGTTTTTT	CASSHISGTGELFF
TRBJ2-1	few	.	TRBV7-6	TGTGCCAGCAGCTCGGTGGTTTGGGGTGAGCAGTTCTTC	CASSSVVWGEQFF
TRBJ1-5	.	.	TRBV7-2	TGTGCCAGCAGCCCCCCAGGGTTTAGCAATCAGCCCCAGCATTTT	CASSPPGFSNQPQHF
TRBJ2-1	.	TRBD2	TRBV9	TGTGCCAGCAGCGTCCTCGGCGGGAGAAGTGGTGAGCAGTTCTTC	CASSVLGGRSGEQFF
TRBJ2-3	.	.	TRBV7-2	TGTGCCAGCAGCTTAGAGAACACAGATACGCAGTATTTT	CASSLENTDTQYF
TRBJ2-5	.	.	TRBV6-1	TGTGCCAGCAGTTCAGGGAATGGAAAGACCCAGTACTTC	CASSSGNGKTQYF
TRBJ2-6	.	.	TRBV6-5	TGTGCCAGCAGTTACCTTGATCCCGTCGGGGCCAACGTCCTGACTTTC	CASSYLDPVGANVLTF
TRBJ2-1	few	.	TRBV5-1	TGCGCCAGCAGCTTACAGCGTTTCAATGAGCAGTTCTTC	CASSLQRFNEQFF
TRBJ2-2	.	.	TRBV7-8	TGTGCCAGCACCCTGCGTGAATTGAACACCGGGGAGCTGTTTTTT	CASTLRELNTGELFF
TRBJ2-3	.	.	TRBV9	TGTGCCAGCAGCGTCTCGGGACGGACCACAGATACGCAGTATTTT	CASSVSGRTTDTQYF
TRBJ2-6	.	TRBD1	TRBV19	TGTGCCAGTAGTAGGCGACAGGGGCTTGGGGCCAACGTCCTGACTTTC	CASSRRQGLGANVLTF
TRBJ2-4	.	.	TRBV14	TGTGCCAGCAGCCAAGTGAATGGGTCATCGGACATTCAGTACTTC	CASSQVNGSSDIQYF
TRBJ1-2	.	TRBD1	TRBV15	TGTGCCACCAGCAGAGAGTTAGCAGGGGGATATGGCTACACCTTC	CATSRELAGGYGYTF
TRBJ1-1	.	TRBD1	TRBV11-2	TGTGCCAGCAGCCCGGGACAGGGGGCATATCAGGGAGCTTTCTTT	CASSPGQGAYQGAFF
TRBJ2-7	few	.	TRBV30	TGTGCCTGGAGTGAAGCGATGGCTACCTACGAGCAGTACTTC	CAWSEAMATYEQYF
TRBJ2-2	.	.	TRBV5-1	TGCGCCAGCAGCTTGGCCCCAGGGAAGACCGGGGAGCTGTTTTTT	CASSLAPGKTGELFF
TRBJ2-7	.	TRBD1	TRBV28	TGTGCCAGCAGTTTTTCTCCAAAGGGGACAGCAAGCTACGAGCAGTACTTC	CASSFSPKGTASYEQYF
TRBJ1-2	.	.	TRBV28	TGTGCCAGCAGTTTACCGTTCAGGGGAAACTATGGCTACACCTTC	CASSLPFRGNYGYTF
TRBJ1-2	.	TRBD1	TRBV15	TGTGCCACCAGTAAAGGGGACAGTCCCCTTAACTATGGCTACACCTTC	CATSKGDSPLNYGYTF
TRBJ1-3	.	.	TRBV5-1	TGCGCCAGCAGCCCCGGGGCCTCTGGAAACACCATATATTTT	CASSPGASGNTIYF
TRBJ1-5	once	.	TRBV5-1	TGCGCCAGCAGTCCTAAAAGCAATCAGCCCCAGCATTTT	CASSPKSNQPQHF
TRBJ2-1	.	.	TRBV5-1	TGCGCCAGTGCAGTCAGAACCGGAGGCAATGAGCAGTTCTTC	CASAVRTGGNEQFF
TRBJ2-1	.	.	TRBV6-1	TGTGCCAGCAGGGGGTCACCTTACTCCTACAATGAGCAGTTCTTC	CASRGSPYSYNEQFF
TRBJ2-7	.	TRBD1	TRBV20-1	TGCAGTGCGCAGGGGGTCTACGAGCAGTACTTC	CSAQGVYEQYF
TRBJ2-5	.	.	TRBV29-1	TGCAGCGTTGGAGGAGAGACCCAGTACTTC	CSVGGETQYF
TRBJ2-2	few	.	TRBV7-3	TGTGCCAGCAGCCCGGACTCGAACACCGGGGAGCTGTTTTTT	CASSPDSNTGELFF
TRBJ1-1	.	.	TRBV9	TGTGCCAGCAGCCCAAAACCCGGGTCTAACACTGAAGCTTTCTTT	CASSPKPGSNTEAFF
TRBJ2-1	.	TRBD2	TRBV7-8	TGTGCCAGCAGCTTTAGCGGGAGTGAGTACAATGAGCAGTTCTTC	CASSFSGSEYNEQFF
TRBJ2-3	.	.	TRBV19	TGTGCCAGTAGTATATACGACGCGAGAACAGATACGCAGTATTTT	CASSIYDARTDTQYF
TRBJ2-5	.	TRBD2	TRBV4-1	TGCGCCAGCAGCCAAGTTGGGGCTAGCGGAGAGACCCAGTACTTC	CASSQVGASGETQYF
TRBJ1-4	few	TRBD1	TRBV5-1	TGCGCCAGCAGCTTGGGGACAGGGGGATCGGCTAATGAAAAACTGTTTTTT	CASSLGTGGSANEKLFF
TRBJ2-1	once	.	TRBV7-9	TGTGCCAGCAGCTTGAGCGGAGGCTCCTACAATGAGCAGTTCTTC	CASSLSGGSYNEQFF
TRBJ2-5	.	.	TRBV2	TGTGCCAGCAGTGAAAGTCAGGGACTGGAGACCCAGTACTTC	CASSESQGLETQYF
TRBJ2-3	.	.	TRBV19	TGTGCCAGTAGTATAAGTGGTGGCAGTAGCACAGATACGCAGTATTTT	CASSISGGSSTDTQYF
TRBJ1-2	many	.	TRBV18	TGTGCCAGCTCACCAGCCCGGGCAGGGGAGGCCAGGGTCTATGGCTACACCTTC	CASSPARAGEARVYGYTF
TRBJ2-1	.	TRBD2	TRBV5-1	TGCGCCAGCAGCACCCTAGCGGGAGTCTCCTACAATGAGCAGTTCTTC	CASSTLAGVSYNEQFF
TRBJ2-1	.	TRBD1	TRBV5-6	TGTGCCAGCAGTTCGACAGGGGGCGGAAATTACAATGAGCAGTTCTTC	CASSSTGGGNYNEQFF
TRBJ2-4	many	.	TRBV20-1	TGCAGTGCTAGGGTCGGAAACATTCAGTACTTC	CSARVGNIQYF
TRBJ2-3	.	.	TRBV10-2	TGCGCCAGCGTCCAGGGGTCAGATACGCAGTATTTT	CASVQGSDTQYF
TRBJ2-3	.	.	TRBV5-6	TGTGCCAGCCGGGTACTTAGCACAGATACGCAGTATTTT	CASRVLSTDTQYF